This entry lists 15 T cell receptor beta chains sequenced from one sample in a study of cytomegalovirus exposure and HLA in healthy donors. Primers: 60 Vbeta forward and 13 Jbeta reverse. Only in-frame clones appear in the TCRdb table, and some are missing; sequencing was by immunoSEQ multiplex PCR. This table has more than 150,000 clones, more than 85% appearing once. Material for sequencing was PBMCs. These receptor sequences come from a girl under three years old in good health and CMV-seronegative.

The V and J genes are TRBV7-9 and TRBJ2-7; D remains ambiguous. The V end was cut by 2 bases, the J end by 5 bases, with 13 bases between. The germline gives CDR1 SEHNR, CDR2 FQNEAQ (reference sequence). The CDR3 length is 14 residues. The CDR3 spells CASSLTQKAHEQYF. The CDR3, as DNA: TGTGCCAGCAGCTTAACGCAGAAAGCGCACGAGCAGTACTTC.

The V call is TRBV6-6, the J call TRBJ2-7; 11 bases match TRBD2. This CDR3 is 15 amino acids long. Germline CDR1 MNHNY, CDR2 SVGAGI (reference sequence). V dropped 7 bases and J dropped 0; count of bases not matched to a gene: 5. CDR3 sequence (DNA): TGTGCCAGCACCCTCCTAGCGGGGGGCTCCTACGAGCAGTACTTC. It yields the protein CASTLLAGGSYEQYF.

On this clone itself: Additional DNA sequences in this sample encode the identical CDR3. The rearrangement links TRBV6-6 to TRBJ1-1, with a weak D call TRBD1 (6 bases). Germline-derived CDR1 and CDR2 are MNHNY and SVGAGI (reference sequence). The ends were cut back, 1 base at V and 3 bases at J, with 9 bases in the middle. The CDR3 is made up of 14 amino acids. The CDR3 loop is CASSYWGRHTEAFF. The CDR3, as DNA: TGTGCCAGCAGTTACTGGGGGCGGCACACTGAAGCTTTCTTT.

Note on this clone: The sample has other DNA sequences that encode this CDR3 too. This rearrangement joins TRBV9 to TRBJ1-5; TRBD1 matches at 8 bases. Trimming at V came to 2 bases and at J to 4 bases, leaving 5 bases not matched to a gene. The CDR3 length is 15 residues. Germline CDR1 reads SGDLS; CDR2 reads YYNGEE. CDR3 in amino acids: CASSVGQGANQPQHF. The CDR3 coding sequence is TGTGCCAGCAGCGTCGGACAGGGCGCTAATCAGCCCCAGCATTTT.

The rearrangement joins TRBV7-3 to TRBJ1-6; TRBD1 might be the D (5 bases). CDR3 length: 15 amino acids. CDR1 is SGHTA and CDR2 is FQGTGA in the germline V gene. Trimming pared 2 bases from V and 5 bases from J, leaving 10 bases between. CDR3 residues: CASSLRQGNNSPLHF. The CDR3 DNA is TGTGCCAGCAGCTTACGTCAGGGAAATAATTCACCCCTCCACTTT.

This chain joins TRBV9 and TRBJ1-2; no definite D call. Germline lookup yields CDR1 SGDLS and CDR2 YYNGEE. The germline V and J ends were trimmed by 0 bases and 0 bases, with 6 bases remaining between them. The length of the CDR3 is 14 residues. CDR3 sequence: CASSVGVANYGYTF. In nucleotides, the CDR3 is TGTGCCAGCAGCGTAGGAGTAGCTAACTATGGCTACACCTTC.

The sample holds a few counts of this clone. V and J are TRBV5-4 and TRBJ2-2; no definite D call. Trimming shortened V by 5 bases and J by 3 bases, and 8 bases separated the two germline ends. Germline CDR1 SGHNT, CDR2 YYREEE (reference sequence). This CDR3 is 13 amino acids long. The CDR3 sequence: CASSVEYTGELFF. Here the CDR3 DNA reads TGTGCCAGCAGTGTGGAGTACACCGGGGAGCTGTTTTTT.

The gene calls are TRBV6-1 and TRBJ2-3; 7 bases align to TRBD2. V was pared by 8 bases and J by 1 base, with 9 bases of the junction left unmatched. The CDR3 contains 15 residues. Germline V CDR1 and CDR2: MNHNS, SASEGT. In DNA form, the CDR3 reads TGTGCCAGCGGCTCAGGTACTAGCGGCACAGATACGCAGTATTTT. Its translation is CASGSGTSGTDTQYF.

The V and J genes are TRBV29-1 and TRBJ2-1; 10 bases are shared with TRBD1. With 7 bases clipped from V and 4 bases from J, the junction kept 10 bases outside the gene matches. The CDR3 totals 15 residues. Germline-derived CDR1 and CDR2 are SQVTM and ANQGSEA. In DNA form, the CDR3 reads TGCAGCGCCTGCTCCGGGACAGGGGTTTACAATGAGCAGTTCTTC. Protein product: CSACSGTGVYNEQFF.

The chain couples TRBV9 to TRBJ2-5; D is ambiguous. Gene TRBJ2-7 matches the end of the DNA better, so the J call may be wrong. Germline CDR1 is SGDLS and CDR2 is YYNGEE. This CDR3 has 14 residues. The CDR3 reads CASSPTTTPYEQYF. The CDR3 DNA is TGTGCCAGCAGCCCAACTACCACCCCCTACGAGCAGTACTTC.

This chain joins TRBV5-4 and TRBJ2-1, with 13 bases lining up with TRBD2. V shed 7 bases, J shed 5 bases, and the junction held 0 bases outside the gene matches. The germline gives CDR1 SGHNT, CDR2 YYREEE (reference sequence). This CDR3 comprises 13 residues. CDR3 nucleotide sequence: TGTGCCAGCGGACTAGCGGGAGACAATGAGCAGTTCTTC. Its translation is CASGLAGDNEQFF.

In its sample, this clone was seen a few times. This chain joins TRBV5-3 and TRBJ2-7, with 7 bases identical to TRBD2. TRBV5-3 is given ORF status, its function remaining uncertain. V trimming: 1 base; J trimming: 0 bases; junction bases outside the gene matches: 10. The CDR3 covers 17 residues. CDR3 sequence reads: CARSLQGPSGTSYEQYF. In nucleotides, the CDR3 is TGTGCCAGAAGCTTGCAGGGTCCTAGCGGAACCTCCTACGAGCAGTACTTC.

The rearrangement joins TRBV4-3 to TRBJ2-7, with D possibly TRBD2 on 5 matching bases. Germline CDR1 LGHNA, CDR2 YSLEER. The CDR3 has 16 amino acids. Trimming took off 0 bases at V and 4 bases at J, with 16 bases between the two ends. CDR3 residues: CASSQDRLSKGYEQYF. The CDR3 DNA reads as TGCGCCAGCAGCCAAGATCGACTAAGTAAAGGGTACGAGCAGTACTTC.

A remark on this clone: The same CDR3 also results from other DNA sequences found in this sample. CDR3 residues: CASSLAELAGVEDEQFF. In nucleotides, the CDR3 is TGTGCCAGCAGCTTAGCAGAACTAGCGGGAGTTGAGGATGAGCAGTTCTTC. This chain uses TRBV7-8 with TRBJ2-1; 11 nucleotides align to TRBD2. The CDR3 covers 17 residues. Germline V gene sequence: CDR1 SGHVS, CDR2 FQNEAQ. Losses at the gene ends were 0 bases for V and 8 bases for J; bases not matched to a gene: 9. The variable domain in full, with the rest retrieved from reference TRBV7-8 and TRBJ2-1, is GAGVSQSPRYKVAKRGQDVALRCDPISGHVSLFWYQQALGQGPEFLTYFQNEAQLDKSGLPSDRFFAERPEGSVSTLKIQRTQQEDSAVYLCASSLAELAGVEDEQFFGPGTRLTVL.

The chain is built from TRBV13 and TRBJ2-1; D possibly corresponds to TRBD2 (6 bases). The V gene lost 5 bases and the J gene lost 5 bases, with 13 bases spanning the gap. Germline V lookup: CDR1 PRHDT, CDR2 FYEKMQ (reference sequence). The CDR3 spans 14 residues. The CDR3 DNA sequence: TGTGCCAGCAGCCTTTGGAGGGACCACAATGAGCAGTTCTTC. Amino acids: CASSLWRDHNEQFF.